Below, 32 T cell receptor beta chains from the same sample are listed, as sequenced in a study of control samples from healthy donors and cancer patients. Profiled with immunoSEQ multiplex PCR; TCRdb holds only in-frame clones, not every one. The sample carries tens of thousands of clones, 70% to 85% recorded once. The specimen sequenced was PBMCs. The source is a man aged 55-75 years with head and neck cancer.

The rearrangement uses TRBV3-1 (or the pseudogene TRBV3-2) and TRBJ2-5, with D perhaps being TRBD1 or TRBD2 (6 bases each). CDR1 is LGHDT and CDR2 is YNNKEL in the germline V gene (reference sequence). Trimming removed 3 bases at V and 5 bases at J, with 19 bases between. The length of the CDR3 is 16 residues. CDR3 loop: CASSQGLIGGRETQYF. CDR3 nucleotide sequence: TGTGCCAGCAGCCAGGGTTTAATAGGGGGGAGGGAGACCCAGTACTTC.

The chain joins TRBV3-1 (or the pseudogene TRBV3-2) to TRBJ2-2; no clear D gene. V was cut by 2 bases and J by 6 bases, with 4 bases left in between. The CDR3 consists of 12 residues. Germline-derived CDR1 and CDR2 are LGHDT and YNNKEL (reference sequence). This chain's CDR3 is CASSQMAGELFF. CDR3 coding DNA: TGTGCCAGCAGCCAAATGGCCGGGGAGCTGTTTTTT.

This clone was observed once. CDR3 region: CASRPGQRYGNTIYF. The DNA for the CDR3 is TGTGCCAGCAGACCGGGACAGCGATACGGAAACACCATATATTTT. The V and J genes are TRBV5-6 and TRBJ1-3; 7 bases are shared with TRBD1. Per germline, CDR1 SGHDT and CDR2 YYEEEE. With 5 bases clipped from V and 4 bases from J, the junction kept 9 bases outside the gene matches. The CDR3 runs 15 residues.

The chain carries TRBV7-3 and TRBJ1-1; D is possibly TRBD1 (6 bases). CDR1 is SGHTA and CDR2 is FQGTGA in the germline V gene. Trimming cost V 5 bases and J 1 base, with 8 bases left between them. The CDR3 is made up of 13 amino acids. CDR3 amino acids: CASSTDRNTEAFF. The CDR3 bases are TGTGCCAGCAGCACGGACAGGAACACTGAAGCTTTCTTT. Full variable domain (rest looked up from reference TRBV7-3 and TRBJ1-1): GAGVSQTPSNKVTEKGKYVELRCDPISGHTALYWYRQSLGQGPEFLIYFQGTGAADDSGLPNDRFFAVRPEGSVSTLKIQRTERGDSAVYLCASSTDRNTEAFFGQGTRLTVV.

V usage is TRBV10-1 and J usage is TRBJ2-1; no clear D gene. Trimming took off 5 bases at V and 0 bases at J, with 5 bases between the two ends. Germline CDR1 WNHNN, CDR2 SYGVQD (reference sequence). The CDR3 runs 13 residues. For the CDR3, the DNA is TGCGCCAGCAGTCCAAGCTCCTACAATGAGCAGTTCTTC. Its protein is CASSPSSYNEQFF.

This chain joins TRBV21-1 and TRBJ1-2; the table's D call, TRBD1, was not checked against the DNA. TRBV21-1 is described as a pseudogene. The CDR3 has 14 amino acids. CDR3 residues: CASSKGNSRYGYTF. Here the CDR3 DNA reads TGTGCCAGCAGCAAAGGGAACAGTAGGTATGGCTACACCTTC.

The gene calls are TRBV30 and TRBJ2-1; no definite D call. The V end lost 3 bases, the J end lost 7 bases, and 7 bases lay between the germline ends. The CDR3 has 11 residues. Germline lookup yields CDR1 GTSNPN and CDR2 SVGIG (reference sequence). CDR3 residues: CAWRHGNEQFF. In DNA, the CDR3 is TGTGCCTGGAGACATGGGAATGAGCAGTTCTTC.

The gene calls are TRBV2 and TRBJ1-1, with unresolved D. Per germline, CDR1 SNHLY and CDR2 FYNNEI. This CDR3 comprises 13 residues. The V end lost 4 bases, the J end lost 1 base, and 7 bases lay between the germline ends. This CDR3 reads CASSVQPNTEAFF. As DNA, the CDR3 is TGTGCCAGCAGTGTTCAGCCGAACACTGAAGCTTTCTTT.

By sample share, this clone is medium-sized. The chain couples TRBV6-4 to TRBJ2-7, with TRBD1 matching over 9 bases. J lost 5 bases, V lost 6 bases, and 8 bases had no gene match. Germline V CDR1 and CDR2: MRHNA, SNTAGT. The CDR3 contains 14 residues. The CDR3 DNA is TGTGCCAGCAGGGATACGGACAGGGGCGACGAGCAGTACTTC. It is translated as CASRDTDRGDEQYF.

Only one count was recorded for this clone. The chain carries TRBV28 and TRBJ1-2, with 12 bases that match TRBD1. The CDR3 has 15 residues. Germline V gene sequence: CDR1 MDHEN, CDR2 SYDVKM. J gave up 6 bases and V 3 bases, and 5 bases lay outside the gene matches. The CDR3 loop reads CASSLPGQGANGYTF. CDR3 bases: TGTGCCAGCAGTTTGCCGGGACAGGGGGCAAATGGCTACACCTTC.

The genes are TRBV5-4 and TRBJ1-2; a weak D match, TRBD1 (5 bases). Between the trimmed V and J ends, which lost 1 base and 5 bases, there was a span of 9 bases. The CDR3 spans 13 residues. CDR1 SGHNT and CDR2 YYREEE come from the germline V gene (reference sequence). In DNA, the CDR3 is TGTGCCAGCAGCTTGCGACAGATTTATGGCTACACCTTC. Translated: CASSLRQIYGYTF.

The V call is TRBV25-1, the J call TRBJ1-1; D gene ambiguous. The V gene lost 6 bases and the J gene lost 11 bases, with 19 bases spanning the gap. The CDR3 length is 13 residues. Germline assignment: CDR1 MGHDK and CDR2 SYGVNS. The CDR3 is CASSDPGDRSAFF. CDR3 DNA sequence: TGTGCCAGCAGCGACCCCGGGGATAGGTCGGCTTTCTTT. Looking up the rest from reference TRBV25-1 and TRBJ1-1 gives the full variable domain: EADIYQTPRYLVIGTGKKITLECSQTMGHDKMYWYQQDPGMELHLIHYSYGVNSTEKGDLSSESTVSRIRTEHFPLTLESARPSHTSQYLCASSDPGDRSAFFGQGTRLTVV.

The chain employs TRBV19 and TRBJ2-2; TRBD1 matches at 7 bases. The length of the CDR3 is 19 residues. V shed 9 bases and J 4 bases; nucleotides not matched to a gene: 23. Germline CDR1 and CDR2: LNHDA and SQIVND (reference sequence). In DNA, the CDR3 is TGTGCCAGCCAGGGACAGCCAATATCAAAGATCGGGTCCACCGGGGAGCTGTTTTTT. This translates into CASQGQPISKIGSTGELFF. The full variable domain, rest sourced from reference TRBV19 and TRBJ2-2, is DGGITQSPKYLFRKEGQNVTLSCEQNLNHDAMYWYRQDPGQGLRLIYYSQIVNDFQKGDIAEGYSVSREKKESFPLTVTSAQKNPTAFYLCASQGQPISKIGSTGELFFGEGSRLTVL.

CDR3 protein: CASSSYGLAGHAYEQYF. The CDR3 bases are TGTGCCAGCAGCTCCTATGGACTAGCGGGACATGCCTACGAGCAGTACTTC. The chain combines TRBV13 with TRBJ2-7; 12 nucleotides agree with TRBD2. J lost 2 bases, V lost 4 bases, and 9 bases had no gene match. Germline-derived CDR1 and CDR2 are PRHDT and FYEKMQ (reference sequence). The CDR3 covers 17 residues. The full variable domain, its missing parts supplied by reference TRBV13 and TRBJ2-7, is AAGVIQSPRHLIKEKRETATLKCYPIPRHDTVYWYQQGPGQDPQFLISFYEKMQSDKGSIPDRFSAQQFSDYHSELNMSSLELGDSALYFCASSSYGLAGHAYEQYFGPGTRLTVT.

This chain uses TRBV7-9 with TRBJ2-7; D may match TRBD1 or TRBD2 (5 bases each). Germline V lookup: CDR1 SEHNR, CDR2 FQNEAQ (reference sequence). The CDR3 covers 15 residues. V lost 6 bases and J lost 0, with 15 bases in between. CDR3 in amino acids: CASSPPGSGSYEQYF. CDR3 DNA sequence: TGTGCCAGCAGTCCCCCAGGGAGCGGCTCCTACGAGCAGTACTTC. The complete variable domain, with remaining parts taken from reference TRBV7-9 and TRBJ2-7, reads DTGVSQNPRHKITKRGQNVTFRCDPISEHNRLYWYRQTLGQGPEFLTYFQNEAQLEKSRLLSDRFSAERPKGSFSTLEIQRTEQGDSAMYLCASSPPGSGSYEQYFGPGTRLTVT.

The chain is built from TRBV19 and TRBJ1-2; 10 nucleotides match TRBD1. The CDR3 is made up of 15 amino acids. Germline CDR1 is LNHDA and CDR2 is SQIVND (reference sequence). V shed 3 bases, J shed 4 bases, and the junction held 5 bases outside the gene matches. CDR3 bases: TGTGCCAGTAGTATCAGGGACAGGGGCGGCTATGGCTACACCTTC. Encoded protein: CASSIRDRGGYGYTF.

In this sample, this clone turned up a few times. The V gene is TRBV5-6, the J gene TRBJ1-2; 8 bases are shared with TRBD1. CDR3 size: 14 residues. Losses at the gene ends were 4 bases for V and 3 bases for J; bases not matched to a gene: 5. The germline V gene encodes CDR1 SGHDT and CDR2 YYEEEE. Written as DNA, the CDR3 is TGTGCCAGCAGCCTCGGACAGGGAGACTATGGCTACACCTTC. Amino acids: CASSLGQGDYGYTF.

The V call is TRBV23-1, the J call TRBJ2-1; 11 bases line up with TRBD2. TRBV23-1 is sorted into the ORF group, with uncertain function. Losses at the gene ends were 7 bases for V and 5 bases for J; bases not matched to a gene: 10. CDR3 length equals 16 residues. CDR3 loop: CASTRRVLAGDNEQFF. DNA of the CDR3: TGCGCCAGCACCCGAAGGGTACTAGCGGGAGACAATGAGCAGTTCTTC.

V usage is TRBV27 and J usage is TRBJ1-6; 8 positions agree with TRBD1. The V and J ends lost 5 bases and 9 bases, in that order; junction bases with no gene match: 6. Per the germline V gene, CDR1 is MNHEY and CDR2 is SMNVEV (reference sequence). The CDR3 runs 14 residues. The CDR3: CASSRTGTTSPLHF. The CDR3 DNA is TGTGCCAGCAGTCGGACAGGGACGACTTCACCCCTCCACTTT.

V is TRBV7-3 and J is TRBJ2-2; D may be TRBD1 (5 bases). Trimming shortened V by 3 bases and J by 4 bases, and 6 bases separated the two germline ends. The CDR3 totals 13 residues. Germline V lookup: CDR1 SGHTA, CDR2 FQGTGA. The chain's CDR3 is CASSFGATGELFF. The CDR3 nucleotides are TGTGCCAGCAGCTTTGGGGCCACCGGGGAGCTGTTTTTT.

This clone was observed once. The chain is built from TRBV10-3 and TRBJ2-7; D might be TRBD1 or TRBD2, each matching 5 bases. V lost 4 bases, J lost 0 bases, and 10 bases lay in between. CDR1 is ENHRY and CDR2 is SYGVKD in the germline V gene. This CDR3 is built from 14 residues. CDR3 sequence: CAISVGRSSYEQYF. The CDR3 bases are TGTGCCATCAGTGTGGGACGGAGCTCCTACGAGCAGTACTTC.

Turning to this clone: At one of its ends the junction is not consistent with the germline gene, which may arise from a read error. Other DNA variants within this sample encode the same CDR3. The chain is built from TRBV20-1 and TRBJ1-1, with a possible D match to TRBD1 (5 bases). The CDR3 has 10 residues. Germline CDR1 DFQATT, CDR2 SNEGSKA (reference sequence). CDR3 sequence reads: CSARTVEAFF. The CDR3 DNA sequence: TGCAGTGCTAGGACAGTTGAAGCCTTCTTT.

This clone showed up just once. This chain connects TRBV12-5 to TRBJ2-7; tentatively, D is TRBD2 (6 bases). V was trimmed by 9 bases and J by 3 bases, leaving 9 bases between them. Germline CDR1 and CDR2: LGHNT and FRNRAP. The CDR3 contains 11 residues. Here the CDR3 DNA reads TGTGCTAGCCGGGACTTCTACGAGCAGTACTTC. This encodes CASRDFYEQYF.

The rearrangement joins TRBV12-5 to TRBJ2-3; maybe TRBD1 (5 bases). The length of the CDR3 is 12 residues. The V gene's germline CDR1 is LGHNT and CDR2 FRNRAP. CDR3 nucleotides: TGTGCAACAGTGGCCCACAGGATTGAGCAGTATTTT. It is translated as CATVAHRIEQYF.

In its sample, this clone was seen a few times. This chain connects TRBV19 to TRBJ2-3, with D possibly being TRBD1 (6 bases). Looked up from germline, CDR1 is LNHDA and CDR2 is SQIVND (reference sequence). Trimming took off 4 bases at V and 0 bases at J, with 11 bases between the two ends. This CDR3 region has 15 residues. CDR3 protein: CASSTTGLSTDTQYF. The CDR3, as DNA: TGTGCCAGTAGTACCACAGGGCTGAGCACAGATACGCAGTATTTT.

This clone appeared once. The chain joins TRBV9 to TRBJ1-4, with unresolved D. The V gene lost 0 bases and the J gene lost 4 bases, with 7 bases spanning the gap. CDR1 and CDR2 from the germline V gene are SGDLS and YYNGEE. The CDR3 contains 14 residues. This CDR3 is CASSVGQSNEKLFF. The DNA for the CDR3 is TGTGCCAGCAGCGTAGGGCAGAGTAATGAAAAACTGTTTTTT.

V is TRBV24-1 and J is TRBJ1-2; no definite D call. Trimming shortened V by 2 bases and J by 5 bases, and 11 bases separated the two germline ends. Germline V lookup: CDR1 KGHDR, CDR2 SFDVKD. The CDR3 covers 14 residues. In nucleotides, the CDR3 is TGTGCCACCAGTGATTCTCAGAAGATTTATGGCTACACCTTC. This translates into CATSDSQKIYGYTF.

The sample holds one count of this clone. The rearrangement joins TRBV7-2 to TRBJ2-5; 11 bases match TRBD2. Trimming removed 4 bases from V and 5 bases from J; junction bases left unmatched: 3. CDR1 SGHTA and CDR2 FQGNSA come from the germline V gene. The CDR3 contains 14 residues. The CDR3 here is CASSSGLAVETQYF. For the CDR3, the DNA is TGTGCCAGCAGCTCGGGACTAGCGGTCGAGACCCAGTACTTC.

The CDR3 spells CASQTAGGRQPQHF. The CDR3 nucleotides read TGTGCCAGTCAAACAGCGGGGGGCAGGCAGCCCCAGCATTTT. The chain has TRBV19 and TRBJ1-5, with D possibly being TRBD1 (6 bases). CDR1 LNHDA and CDR2 SQIVND come from the germline V gene (reference sequence). This CDR3 spans 14 amino acids. Between the trimmed V and J ends, which lost 8 bases and 7 bases, there was a span of 18 bases.

The rearrangement uses TRBV6-4 and TRBJ1-1; no clear D gene. Germline loops: CDR1 MRHNA, CDR2 SNTAGT. The CDR3 is 13 residues long. V was clipped by 8 bases and J by 4 bases, with 14 bases between them. This CDR3 reads CASAAGEGTEAFF. In DNA form, the CDR3 reads TGTGCCAGCGCAGCCGGGGAGGGCACTGAAGCTTTCTTT.

The gene calls are TRBV6-5 and TRBJ2-7; possibly TRBD1 for D (5 bases). Per germline, CDR1 MNHEY and CDR2 SVGAGI. The V end was cut by 5 bases, the J end by 3 bases, with 14 bases between. The CDR3 has 14 amino acids. In nucleotides, the CDR3 is TGTGCCAGCAGTATTTGGGGCGGAGACTACGAGCAGTACTTC. The encoded protein is CASSIWGGDYEQYF.

J is TRBJ2-3 and V is TRBV9, with D maybe TRBD1 (6 bases). Trimming took 0 bases from V and 2 from J, leaving 13 bases between them. The CDR3 extends over 16 amino acids. In germline, CDR1 is SGDLS, CDR2 YYNGEE. The CDR3 coding sequence is TGTGCCAGCAGCGTAGTGGGGGCTTCTAACACAGATACGCAGTATTTT. Translated: CASSVVGASNTDTQYF.